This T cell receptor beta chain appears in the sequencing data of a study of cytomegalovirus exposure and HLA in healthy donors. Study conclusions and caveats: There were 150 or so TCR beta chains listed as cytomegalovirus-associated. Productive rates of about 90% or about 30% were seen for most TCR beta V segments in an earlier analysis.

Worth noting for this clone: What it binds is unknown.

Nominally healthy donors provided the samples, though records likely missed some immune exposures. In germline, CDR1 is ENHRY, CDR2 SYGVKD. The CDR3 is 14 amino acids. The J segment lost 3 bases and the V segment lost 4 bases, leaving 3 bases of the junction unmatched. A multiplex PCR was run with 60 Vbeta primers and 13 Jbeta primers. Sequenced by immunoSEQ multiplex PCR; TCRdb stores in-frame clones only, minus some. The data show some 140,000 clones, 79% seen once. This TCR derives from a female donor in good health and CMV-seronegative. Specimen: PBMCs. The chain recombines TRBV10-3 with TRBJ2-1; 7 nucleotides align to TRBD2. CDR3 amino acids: CAISVAGDYNEQFF. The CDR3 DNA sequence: TGTGCCATCAGTGTGGCGGGGGACTACAATGAGCAGTTCTTC.